Listed below are T cell receptor beta chains from one sample, sequenced in a study of T cell repertoires in cytomegalovirus infection. From the reads, TCRdb called clonotypes with MiXCR, one entry per CDR3 protein. Of roughly 720,000 distinct CDR3 sequences in the sample, about a third were seen once. Sequences were obtained from PBMCs. These receptors were collected from a human donor in good health (CMV status not recorded). Some clones in this sample may be carry-over from other donors' samples. Both conserved end residues are part of each CDR3. D genes are given only for firm matches. Not all rows give a size; the values are once, few, many and, for expanded clones, a class.

clone_size	v_call	d_call	j_call	cdr3_aa	cdr3_nt
.	TRBV7-2	.	TRBJ2-1	CASSSGTPRVSEQFF	TGTGCCAGCAGCTCCGGGACCCCGAGGGTTAGTGAGCAGTTCTTC
many	TRBV7-6	TRBD2	TRBJ2-3	CASALLAGVADTQYF	TGTGCCAGCGCCCTTCTAGCGGGGGTGGCAGATACGCAGTATTTT
.	TRBV19	.	TRBJ2-1	CASSMYRRGSYNEQFF	TGTGCCAGTAGTATGTACCGGAGAGGCTCCTACAATGAGCAGTTCTTC
many	TRBV7-2	.	TRBJ2-5	CASSSAWQETQYF	TGTGCCAGCAGCAGTGCTTGGCAAGAGACCCAGTACTTC
.	TRBV6-6	.	TRBJ2-7	CASSYRPTSYEQYF	TGTGCCAGCAGTTACAGACCTACCTCCTACGAGCAGTACTTC
.	TRBV20-1	TRBD2	TRBJ2-2	CSAFKRGGVAGELFF	TGCAGTGCCTTTAAGCGGGGGGGCGTCGCCGGGGAGCTGTTTTTT
few	TRBV25-1	.	TRBJ2-1	CASSEYNEQFF	TGTGCCAGCAGTGAGTACAATGAGCAGTTCTTC
few	TRBV4-1	TRBD2	TRBJ2-1	CASSQRLAGEGVAYNEQFF	TGCGCCAGCAGCCAAAGACTAGCGGGAGAGGGGGTCGCCTACAATGAGCAGTTCTTC
.	TRBV4-1	.	TRBJ1-2	CASSTHDGRNYGYTF	TGCGCCAGCAGCACCCACGACGGCCGTAACTATGGCTACACCTTC
few	TRBV6-2/TRBV6-3	TRBD2	TRBJ2-7	CASSTPGGRTYEQYF	TGTGCCAGCAGTACCCCTGGCGGGAGAACCTACGAGCAGTACTTC
once	TRBV28	.	TRBJ1-5	CASSLQGHHYNQPQHF	TGTGCCAGCAGTTTACAAGGACACCATTATAATCAGCCCCAGCATTTT
.	TRBV10-3	TRBD2	TRBJ2-3	CAISESAIAGGRETQYF	TGTGCCATCAGTGAGTCAGCGATAGCGGGAGGGCGCGAAACGCAGTATTTT
.	TRBV10-3	.	TRBJ2-2	CAISGGSANTGELFF	TGTGCCATCAGTGGAGGCAGCGCGAACACCGGGGAGCTGTTTTTT
.	TRBV14	.	TRBJ2-7	CASSQEGGTDTYEQYF	TGTGCCAGCAGCCAAGAAGGAGGGACCGATACCTACGAGCAGTACTTC
.	TRBV5-6	.	TRBJ1-1	CASSLLSGFERTEAFF	TGTGCCAGCAGCTTGCTGTCAGGGTTTGAGAGGACTGAAGCTTTCTTT
.	TRBV12-3/TRBV12-4	TRBD1	TRBJ1-6	CASSLTGKDSPLHF	TGTGCCAGCAGTTTGACAGGGAAGGATTCACCCCTCCACTTT
few	TRBV6-1	TRBD2	TRBJ2-3	CASIWTGGTDTQYF	TGTGCCAGCATTTGGACGGGGGGGACAGATACGCAGTATTTT
.	TRBV7-3	TRBD2	TRBJ2-5	CASSPEREGGRTQYF	TGTGCCAGCAGCCCTGAACGGGAGGGGGGTCGGACCCAGTACTTC
.	TRBV28	TRBD1	TRBJ2-7	CASSQTGVSYEQYF	TGTGCCAGCAGTCAGACAGGGGTATCCTACGAGCAGTACTTC
.	TRBV23-1	TRBD2	TRBJ2-3	CASSHTSGRGFGTDTQYF	TGCGCCAGCAGTCACACTAGCGGGAGAGGGTTTGGCACAGATACGCAGTATTTT
.	TRBV2	TRBD2	TRBJ2-1	CASTLGLAGRNEQFF	TGTGCCAGCACCTTGGGACTAGCGGGACGCAATGAGCAGTTCTTC
.	TRBV7-2	.	TRBJ1-2	CASSLGGAGTFYGYTF	TGTGCCAGCAGCTTAGGAGGGGCAGGGACATTCTATGGCTACACCTTC
many	TRBV7-2	TRBD1	TRBJ2-3	CASSLFDRGQDTQYF	TGTGCCAGCAGCTTATTCGACAGGGGGCAAGATACGCAGTATTTT
few	TRBV11-3	.	TRBJ1-1	CASSFSLDTEAFF	TGTGCCAGCAGCTTCAGTTTGGACACTGAAGCTTTCTTT
few	TRBV19	.	TRBJ2-5	CASSIVGQLDHKETQYF	TGTGCCAGTAGTATAGTAGGGCAGCTGGATCACAAAGAGACCCAGTACTTC
.	TRBV20-1	.	TRBJ2-7	CSARGARYYEQYF	TGCAGTGCTAGAGGAGCCAGGTACTACGAGCAGTACTTC
.	TRBV5-5	.	TRBJ1-5	CASSLGVRRDNQPQHF	TGTGCCAGCAGCTTGGGGGTTCGCAGGGACAATCAGCCCCAGCATTTT
few	TRBV19	TRBD1	TRBJ1-6	CASRPPGQGNSPLHF	TGTGCCAGTAGGCCCCCGGGACAGGGGAATTCACCCCTCCACTTT
many	TRBV7-2	TRBD1	TRBJ2-7	CASSWGQASYEQYF	TGTGCCAGCAGCTGGGGACAGGCCTCCTACGAGCAGTACTTC
few	TRBV2	.	TRBJ1-6	CASRERSSYNSPLHF	TGTGCCAGCAGAGAGAGAAGCTCCTATAATTCACCCCTCCACTTT
few	TRBV28	TRBD1	TRBJ1-2	CASSLSGTGVGGYTF	TGTGCCAGCAGTTTATCAGGGACAGGGGTTGGTGGCTACACCTTC
few	TRBV7-6	TRBD2	TRBJ2-7	CASSSRSGSGHEQYF	TGTGCCAGCAGCTCGCGTAGCGGGAGCGGCCACGAGCAGTACTTC
few	TRBV7-4	TRBD1	TRBJ2-7	CASSHRGQGAPVGEQYF	TGTGCCAGCAGCCATCGCGGACAGGGGGCTCCGGTCGGGGAGCAGTACTTC
few	TRBV28	.	TRBJ1-2	CASSLRVQDGYTF	TGTGCCAGCAGTTTAAGGGTTCAGGATGGCTACACCTTC
.	TRBV7-6	TRBD2	TRBJ2-5	CASSLRREAQETQYF	TGTGCCAGCAGCTTAAGGCGGGAGGCACAAGAGACCCAGTACTTC
few	TRBV28	.	TRBJ1-2	CASSLPAYGYTF	TGTGCCAGCAGTTTACCGGCTTACGGCTACACCTTC
.	TRBV4-1	TRBD1	TRBJ1-6	CASSGTGTGQIVDNSPLHF	TGCGCCAGCAGCGGTACCGGGACAGGGCAAATTGTGGATAATTCACCCCTCCACTTT